Listed here are 24 T cell receptor beta chains from one sample, sequenced in a study of control samples from healthy donors and cancer patients. Produced via immunoSEQ multiplex PCR; TCRdb's table is partial and in-frame only. The sample has about 64,000 clones, approximately 92% seen once. The specimen sequenced was PBMCs. The receptors here all came from a man aged 40-49 years with colorectal cancer.

The chain combines TRBV3-1 (or the pseudogene TRBV3-2) with TRBJ1-5; D might be TRBD1 (5 bases). The CDR3 is 13 amino acids. V gave up 3 bases and J gave up 10 bases, with 13 bases separating them. The V gene's germline CDR1 is LGHDT and CDR2 YNNKEL (reference sequence). This CDR3 reads CASSQGERPPQHF. The CDR3 DNA reads TGTGCCAGCAGCCAGGGGGAAAGACCACCCCAGCATTTT.

The CDR3 DNA sequence: TGTGCCAGCAGCTTGGGGGGAGCTGGCAATCAGCCCCAGCATTTT. Its translation is CASSLGGAGNQPQHF. The genes are TRBV5-8 and TRBJ1-5, with no clear D. The V gene lost 0 bases and the J gene lost 2 bases, with 9 bases spanning the gap. CDR3 size: 15 residues. In germline, CDR1 is SGHTS, CDR2 YDEGEE.

The V and J genes are TRBV19 and TRBJ2-3, with D unclear. From germline, CDR1 is LNHDA and CDR2 SQIVND (reference sequence). This CDR3 is built from 15 residues. Trimming stripped 1 base from V and 2 bases from J, with 10 bases between. CDR3 nucleotides: TGTGCCAGTAGTATAGGCGATGGGGACACAGATACGCAGTATTTT. It specifies CASSIGDGDTDTQYF. The variable domain in full, with the rest retrieved from reference TRBV19 and TRBJ2-3, is DGGITQSPKYLFRKEGQNVTLSCEQNLNHDAMYWYRQDPGQGLRLIYYSQIVNDFQKGDIAEGYSVSREKKESFPLTVTSAQKNPTAFYLCASSIGDGDTDTQYFGPGTRLTVL.

The rearrangement uses TRBV19 and TRBJ2-3, with TRBD2 as a possible D gene (5 bases). The germline CDR1 and CDR2 sequences are LNHDA and SQIVND (reference sequence). This CDR3 comprises 16 residues. Deletions cut 6 bases from V and 0 bases from J, with 16 bases between. CDR3 DNA: TGTGCCAGTAGAGCGCGGGCCGCACGAAGCACAGATACGCAGTATTTT. Encoded protein: CASRARAARSTDTQYF. The whole variable domain, remainder taken from reference TRBV19 and TRBJ2-3, is DGGITQSPKYLFRKEGQNVTLSCEQNLNHDAMYWYRQDPGQGLRLIYYSQIVNDFQKGDIAEGYSVSREKKESFPLTVTSAQKNPTAFYLCASRARAARSTDTQYFGPGTRLTVL.

The chain is built from TRBV15 and TRBJ2-7; the D gene is possibly TRBD1 (5 bases). Trimming removed 1 base from V and 5 bases from J, with 12 bases in between. Per germline, CDR1 LNHNV and CDR2 YYDKDF (reference sequence). The CDR3 is 14 amino acids. The CDR3 DNA reads as TGTGCCACCAGCAGAGGGTGGGGCAGGGACGAGCAGTACTTC. It translates to CATSRGWGRDEQYF.

V and J are TRBV6-5 and TRBJ2-7; no clear D gene. Germline V gene lookup returns CDR1 MNHEY and CDR2 SVGAGI. The CDR3 is 13 residues long. V was cut by 6 bases and J by 3 bases, with 12 bases left in between. The CDR3 DNA sequence: TGTGCCAGCAGGGACCGACCTTACTACGAGCAGTACTTC. This gives the protein CASRDRPYYEQYF.

The chain uses TRBV7-7 and TRBJ2-1; D not resolved. This CDR3 spans 15 amino acids. Trimming shortened V by 1 base and J by 0 bases, and 7 bases separated the two germline ends. Germline CDR1 reads SSHAT; CDR2 reads FNYEAQ (reference sequence). CDR3 DNA sequence: TGTGCCAGCAGCTTAGTACTAAGCTCCTACAATGAGCAGTTCTTC. It yields the protein CASSLVLSSYNEQFF.

The chain uses TRBV5-1 and TRBJ1-1; TRBD1 matches 7 bases. Germline V gives CDR1 SGHRS, CDR2 YFSETQ. CDR3 length: 14 residues. V trimming: 5 bases; J trimming: 1 base; junction bases outside the gene matches: 5. The CDR3, as DNA: TGCGCCAGCAGGGAGGGGGCAGGGAACACTGAAGCTTTCTTT. Its protein is CASREGAGNTEAFF.

The chain recombines TRBV30 with TRBJ1-1; D not certain. The CDR3 consists of 13 residues. The germline CDR1 and CDR2 sequences are GTSNPN and SVGIG (reference sequence). V lost 5 bases and J lost 1, with 11 bases in between. CDR3: CAWGGRRNTEAFF. The CDR3 bases are TGTGCCTGGGGCGGACGGAGGAACACTGAAGCTTTCTTT.

This sequence joins TRBV6-6 and TRBJ2-5, with 7 nucleotides matching TRBD1. The length of the CDR3 is 15 residues. Germline trimming cut 5 bases from V and 5 bases from J; bases unmatched to any gene: 11. The V gene's germline CDR1 is MNHNY and CDR2 SVGAGI (reference sequence). DNA for the CDR3: TGTGCCAGCAGTCGGACAGGAGGTTCAAGGGAGACCCAGTACTTC. Translated: CASSRTGGSRETQYF.

The chain combines TRBV12-5 with TRBJ1-2; 9 positions match TRBD1. Germline CDR1 LGHNT, CDR2 FRNRAP. This CDR3 is built from 15 residues. The junction had 5 bases not matched to a gene; V was cut back by 6 bases and J by 0 bases. CDR3 loop: CASGNRGRANYGYTF. The CDR3 coding sequence is TGTGCTAGTGGGAACAGGGGGCGAGCTAACTATGGCTACACCTTC.

The chain combines TRBV19 with TRBJ2-3; 10 bases map to TRBD2. Per germline, CDR1 LNHDA and CDR2 SQIVND (reference sequence). The J segment lost 4 bases and the V segment lost 7 bases, leaving 11 bases of the junction unmatched. There are 16 residues in the CDR3. DNA of the CDR3: TGTGCCAGTAACCTTAGGAGCGGGGGGGCGGCAGATACGCAGTATTTT. The encoded protein is CASNLRSGGAADTQYF.

The J gene is TRBJ2-5, the V gene TRBV27, with 8 nucleotides matching TRBD1. The CDR3 is 16 residues long. Per germline, CDR1 MNHEY and CDR2 SMNVEV (reference sequence). Unmatched junction bases numbered 5, after V lost 2 bases and J lost 0 bases. CDR3 protein: CASSLRTGLYQETQYF. The CDR3 DNA follows: TGTGCCAGCAGTTTAAGGACAGGGCTATACCAAGAGACCCAGTACTTC.

This rearrangement joins TRBV7-9 to TRBJ1-5; the D is unclear. V shed 5 bases and J shed 7 bases, with 12 bases lying between them. Germline values: CDR1 SEHNR, CDR2 FQNEAQ (reference sequence). This CDR3 has 13 amino acids. The CDR3 DNA is TGTGCCAGCAGCCATATTACGGGGCAGCCCCAGCATTTT. Amino acid sequence: CASSHITGQPQHF.

The gene calls are TRBV5-4 and TRBJ1-1, with a possible D match to TRBD1 (5 bases). Trimming removed 0 bases from V and 3 bases from J, with 6 bases in between. Germline CDR1 and CDR2: SGHNT and YYREEE (reference sequence). The CDR3 extends over 13 amino acids. CDR3 in amino acids: CASSLGGDTEAFF. For the CDR3, the DNA is TGTGCCAGCAGCTTGGGGGGGGACACTGAAGCTTTCTTT.

The chain carries TRBV7-2 and TRBJ2-4; no definite D call. The V and J ends lost 1 base and 6 bases respectively, with 10 bases between them. CDR3 length: 14 amino acids. Germline CDR1 SGHTA, CDR2 FQGNSA. The DNA for the CDR3 is TGTGCCAGCAGCTTAGTGAGGTCCCCAAACATTCAGTACTTC. Translation gives CASSLVRSPNIQYF.

In nucleotides, the CDR3 is TGTGCCAGCTCAACCACAGGGTACGAGCAGTACTTC. Protein: CASSTTGYEQYF. The chain recombines TRBV18 with TRBJ2-7; TRBD1 might be the D (6 bases). The CDR3 has 12 residues. Trimming removed 5 bases at V and 4 bases at J, with 9 bases between. Germline V CDR1 and CDR2: KGHSH, LQKENI.

The chain recombines TRBV25-1 with TRBJ1-1; no firm D call. Germline V CDR1 and CDR2: MGHDK, SYGVNS. The CDR3 is 12 residues long. V was clipped by 7 bases and J by 1 base, with 7 bases between them. The DNA for the CDR3 is TGTGCCAGCAACACGGCGAACACTGAAGCTTTCTTT. This sequence encodes CASNTANTEAFF.

The chain couples TRBV7-2 to TRBJ2-5; perhaps TRBD1 as D (6 bases). The germline V gene has CDR1 SGHTA and CDR2 FQGNSA. The ends were cut back, 1 base at V and 5 bases at J, with 11 bases in the middle. CDR3 length: 14 residues. The CDR3 spells CASSLGGPRETQYF. The CDR3 DNA is TGTGCCAGCAGCTTAGGGGGGCCCCGGGAGACCCAGTACTTC.

The chain uses TRBV5-1 and TRBJ1-6; D unresolved. The V end was cut by 0 bases, the J end by 7 bases, with 11 bases between. The germline CDR1 and CDR2 sequences are SGHRS and YFSETQ. The CDR3 loop spans 15 amino acids. The DNA of the CDR3 is TGCGCCAGCAGCTTGGAACCGAATAAGAATTCACCCCTCCACTTT. As protein: CASSLEPNKNSPLHF.

The chain has TRBV30 and TRBJ2-7; weak D call: TRBD2 (5 bases). The CDR3 runs to 14 residues. V lost 5 bases, J lost 3 bases, and 17 bases lay in between. CDR1 GTSNPN and CDR2 SVGIG come from the germline V gene (reference sequence). The DNA for the CDR3 is TGTGCCTGGGGAGGTAGCAGCCTGGGCTACGAGCAGTACTTC. Its translation: CAWGGSSLGYEQYF.

This chain connects TRBV5-1 to TRBJ1-1; D not resolved. V was clipped by 0 bases and J by 0 bases, with 9 bases between them. The CDR3 covers 15 residues. The germline V gene encodes CDR1 SGHRS and CDR2 YFSETQ. CDR3 amino acids: CASSLGTSMNTEAFF. CDR3 in DNA: TGCGCCAGCAGCTTGGGCACTTCAATGAACACTGAAGCTTTCTTT.

The chain carries TRBV7-9 and TRBJ2-7; TRBD1 might be the D (6 bases). This CDR3 region has 16 residues. V lost 1 base and J lost 2, with 15 bases in between. CDR1 and CDR2 from the germline V gene are SEHNR and FQNEAQ (reference sequence). CDR3 in amino acids: CASSLERRRGTYEQYF. Written as DNA, the CDR3 is TGTGCCAGCAGCTTAGAGAGGAGAAGGGGGACCTACGAGCAGTACTTC.

This clone was recorded once. This chain connects TRBV19 to TRBJ1-2; D unclear. CDR1 and CDR2 from the germline V gene are LNHDA and SQIVND (reference sequence). There are 14 residues in the CDR3. Trimming removed 7 bases from V and 2 bases from J, with 14 bases in between. The CDR3 sequence: CASTIGHRNYGYTF. Here the CDR3 DNA reads TGTGCCAGTACTATCGGGCACCGAAACTATGGCTACACCTTC. The full variable domain, its missing parts supplied by reference TRBV19 and TRBJ1-2, is DGGITQSPKYLFRKEGQNVTLSCEQNLNHDAMYWYRQDPGQGLRLIYYSQIVNDFQKGDIAEGYSVSREKKESFPLTVTSAQKNPTAFYLCASTIGHRNYGYTFGSGTRLTVV.